This T cell receptor beta chain was obtained from a study of siplizumab effects on memory and regulatory T cells (dated by TCRdb to about 2019). Looking at the study overall: The study looked at the effect of siplizumab, an anti-CD2 antibody, on alloreactive T-cell subsets in allogeneic mixed lymphocyte reactions made from human PBMCs.

Library construction relied on the immunoSEQ multiplex PCR assay. The deep sequencing platform assayed about 10^5 TCR templates per sample. Genomic DNA extracted from sorted T cells was the material used for TCRbeta CDR3 sequencing. On the study's bioinformatics: The R programming language was used for clonal analysis of TCRbeta CDR3 data. Alloreactive CD4+ and CD8+ clones were defined by comparing unstimulated samples with post-reaction CFSE-low samples. Alloreactive CD4+ clones were assigned to regulatory or non-regulatory origin by matching sequences to sorted unstimulated Treg and non-Treg repertoires. What TCRdb holds here is the immuneACCESS table cut down to in-frame rearrangements. Part of the clones is not present; checked against another copy, under half of the missing clones reflect an unresolved V gene, and the others are unexplained. V and J calls and clone size are given by that table; D and trimming were obtained from the DNA. In this sample the table shows 65,000 to 90,000 clones, 93% of which occur a single time. The ten largest clones capture about 5% of the sample.

Sorted unstimulated T cells and proliferating T cells recovered from mixed lymphocyte reactions were subjected to TCRbeta CDR3 sequencing. Fresh whole blood from ten HLA-typed healthy donors served as the source for isolating PBMCs. Including the terminal cysteine and phenylalanine, the CDR3 comprises 12 residues. The read is trimmed to its CDR3 DNA, 36 bases read in frame from base 1. V and J are truncated by 1 base and 13 bases respectively, leaving an intervening sequence of 8 bases. As encoded in the germline V gene (reference sequence), CDR1 is SEHNR while CDR2 is FQNEAQ. What the work shows at the level of the full study, not this receptor alone: Greater diversity appeared to be present in unstimulated naive T cells than in memory T cells, and a substantial contribution to the alloresponse seemed to be made by naive cells. The cumulative frequency of alloreactive sequences that could be traced back to unstimulated CD4+ memory T cells was significantly reduced by siplizumab. Because sequences below about 10^-5 frequency were poorly captured, only a minor fraction of alloreactive clones could be mapped to unstimulated subsets. For roughly 75-95% of proliferating CD4+ or CD8+ clones, no naive or memory phenotype could be assigned. Whether proliferating Tregs from siplizumab cultures actually had suppressive function was not functionally confirmed. Of the alloreactive CD4+ clones that could be mapped, the Treg-derived share averaged almost 70% with siplizumab compared with roughly 25% in control reactions.

Regarding this clone: The antigen it recognizes is unknown. No quality values exist for individual bases; no much larger clone is one base distant. The same CDR3 arises from other DNA sequences in this sample as well.

The sequenced sample was CD8+ T cells sorted from blood. The sequence came from a human donor in good health. This chain is built from TRBV7-9 and TRBJ1-6; the best D guess is TRBD1, with 5 bases matching. This receptor has the CDR3 CASSLEGRPLHF. The DNA sequence is given as TGTGCCAGCAGCTTAGAGGGACGGCCCCTCCACTTT. Extended through the reference TRBV7-9 and TRBJ1-6 proteins, this CDR3 yields the full variable domain: DTGVSQNPRHKITKRGQNVTFRCDPISEHNRLYWYRQTLGQGPEFLTYFQNEAQLEKSRLLSDRFSAERPKGSFSTLEIQRTEQGDSAMYLCASSLEGRPLHFGNGTRLTVT.